This entry lists 23 T cell receptor beta chains sequenced from one sample in a study of human T cells and chemical hapten exposure. TCRdb reanalysed the RACE reads using MiXCR and keeps one entry per CDR3 protein. This table has under 300,000 distinct CDR3 sequences, 7.5% to 9% appearing once. Described time point: pre-sensitization, week 0. Treatment: therapeutic diphenylcyclopropenone sensitization with weekly scalp DPC. Sequenced material: whole blood, taken in connection with sensitization to the hapten diphenylcyclopropenone (DPC). Every receptor here comes from a woman aged 35 to 49 with alopecia areata. Some clones in this sample may be carry-over from other donors' samples.

There are a few counts of this clonotype. The chain joins TRBV10-3 to TRBJ2-7, with 12 bases lining up with TRBD2. V shed 2 bases and J 2 bases; nucleotides not matched to a gene: 1. Germline assignment: CDR1 ENHRY and CDR2 SYGVKD. The CDR3 is 15 amino acids. CDR3 sequence: CAISEPSGRAYEQYF. The CDR3 DNA reads TGTGCCATCAGTGAGCCTAGCGGGAGGGCCTACGAGCAGTACTTC.

This clonotype was recorded a few times. This chain connects TRBV5-1 to TRBJ2-5; TRBD2 matches 8 bases. The CDR3 runs 13 residues. The junction had 1 base not matched to a gene; V was cut back by 4 bases and J by 2 bases. In germline, CDR1 is SGHRS, CDR2 YFSETQ. The CDR3: CASSGGRQETQYF. CDR3 DNA sequence: TGCGCCAGCAGCGGCGGGAGGCAAGAGACCCAGTACTTC.

This clonotype was detected only a few times. The CDR3 loop is CSARDWTPSGNIQYF. The CDR3 DNA is TGCAGTGCTAGAGATTGGACTCCATCGGGAAACATTCAGTACTTC. The chain employs TRBV20-1 and TRBJ2-4; maybe TRBD2 (5 bases). The CDR3 totals 15 residues. Germline V gene lookup returns CDR1 DFQATT and CDR2 SNEGSKA (reference sequence). The V end lost 0 bases, the J end lost 6 bases, and 15 bases lay between the germline ends.

The rearrangement joins TRBV5-1 to TRBJ1-1, with 7 bases fitting TRBD1. The CDR3 has 15 amino acids. Germline trimming cut 4 bases from V and 6 bases from J; bases unmatched to any gene: 12. Germline CDR1 SGHRS, CDR2 YFSETQ. The CDR3 region is CASSPREGAGAEAFF. For the CDR3, the DNA is TGCGCCAGCAGCCCGCGGGAGGGGGCGGGGGCTGAAGCTTTCTTT.

This rearrangement joins TRBV14 to TRBJ2-2, with D uncertain. Looked up from germline, CDR1 is SGHDN and CDR2 is FVKESK. There are 14 residues in the CDR3. Trimming left V 2 bases short and J 1 base short, with 5 bases between. The CDR3 loop reads CASSQQQNTGELFF. CDR3 in DNA: TGTGCCAGCAGCCAACAACAGAACACCGGGGAGCTGTTTTTT.

The chain joins TRBV15 to TRBJ2-7; D could derive from TRBD1 or TRBD2 (5 bases each). The CDR3 totals 16 residues. V lost 1 base and J lost 4, with 17 bases in between. Germline V gene lookup returns CDR1 LNHNV and CDR2 YYDKDF (reference sequence). The CDR3 DNA sequence: TGTGCCACCAGCAGAGGTCAGGGACCTGGAAGTTACGAGCAGTACTTC. As protein: CATSRGQGPGSYEQYF. The complete variable domain, with remaining parts taken from reference TRBV15 and TRBJ2-7, reads DAMVIQNPRYQVTQFGKPVTLSCSQTLNHNVMYWYQQKSSQAPKLLFHYYDKDFNNEADTPDNFQSRRPNTSFCFLDIRSPGLGDTAMYLCATSRGQGPGSYEQYFGPGTRLTVT.

V gene TRBV13 combines with J gene TRBJ2-2, with TRBD2 matching over 9 bases. CDR1 PRHDT and CDR2 FYEKMQ come from the germline V gene (reference sequence). J gave up 4 bases and V 5 bases, and 14 bases lay outside the gene matches. The CDR3 contains 18 residues. CDR3 residues: CASSAEGSGRYVTGELFF. CDR3 DNA sequence: TGTGCCAGCAGCGCCGAGGGTAGCGGGAGATACGTCACCGGGGAGCTGTTTTTT.

This clonotype was seen at least ten times. V is TRBV6-4 and J is TRBJ2-1, with a possible D match to TRBD2 (7 bases). The CDR3 has 18 amino acids. Trimming cost V 0 bases and J 6 bases, with 21 bases left between them. In germline, CDR1 is MRHNA, CDR2 SNTAGT. In DNA, the CDR3 is TGTGCCAGCAGTGACTCGGACTTGAGGGGGGAGGGCCCCAATGAGCAGTTCTTC. The encoded protein is CASSDSDLRGEGPNEQFF.

At least ten counts were recorded for this clonotype. This chain uses TRBV20-1 with TRBJ1-1, with a tentative D call TRBD1 (6 bases). The CDR3 covers 14 residues. Trimming took 6 bases from V and 3 from J, leaving 17 bases between them. CDR1 and CDR2 (germline): DFQATT, SNEGSKA (reference sequence). CDR3 protein: CSAPKQGSDTEAFF. The CDR3 coding sequence is TGCAGTGCCCCAAAACAGGGTTCGGACACTGAAGCTTTCTTT.

The J gene is TRBJ2-1, the V gene TRBV11-2; weak D call: TRBD2 (6 bases). V shed 5 bases and J shed 0 bases, with 11 bases lying between them. CDR1 and CDR2 from the germline V gene are SGHAT and FQNNGV. The CDR3 totals 15 residues. CDR3 in amino acids: CASSGGLSSYNEQFF. CDR3 bases: TGTGCCAGCAGCGGGGGACTTAGCTCCTACAATGAGCAGTTCTTC.

This clonotype was counted between two and nine times. CDR3 DNA sequence: TGCAGTGCTTCCCGACTAGCCTACAATGAGCAGTTCTTC. This gives the protein CSASRLAYNEQFF. The chain employs TRBV20-1 and TRBJ2-1, with D perhaps TRBD2 (6 bases). Between the trimmed V and J ends, which lost 5 bases and 2 bases, there was a span of 10 bases. The germline V gene encodes CDR1 DFQATT and CDR2 SNEGSKA (reference sequence). This CDR3 is built from 13 residues.

The rearrangement joins TRBV7-6 to TRBJ2-5, with 8 bases that match TRBD1. Germline CDR1 and CDR2: SGHVS and FNYEAQ. J lost 5 bases, V lost 6 bases, and 2 bases had no gene match. This CDR3 contains 12 residues. CDR3 region: CASSGQGETQYF. Here the CDR3 DNA reads TGTGCCAGCAGTGGACAGGGCGAGACCCAGTACTTC.

This clonotype was picked up many times. V is TRBV2 and J is TRBJ2-2; D is ambiguous. Per germline, CDR1 SNHLY and CDR2 FYNNEI. Trimming removed 4 bases at V and 0 bases at J, with 9 bases between. This CDR3 is 15 amino acids long. Here the CDR3 reads CASSVRKTNTGELFF. The CDR3 DNA sequence: TGTGCCAGCAGTGTACGTAAAACGAACACCGGGGAGCTGTTTTTT. The entire variable domain, with the rest obtained from reference TRBV2 and TRBJ2-2, is as follows: EPEVTQTPSHQVTQMGQEVILRCVPISNHLYFYWYRQILGQKVEFLVSFYNNEISEKSEIFDDQFSVERPDGSNFTLKIRSTKLEDSAMYFCASSVRKTNTGELFFGEGSRLTVL.

The rearrangement uses TRBV20-1 and TRBJ1-1, with a weak D call TRBD1 (5 bases). V was cut by 3 bases and J by 4 bases, with 6 bases left in between. This CDR3 is 11 amino acids long. CDR1 is DFQATT and CDR2 is SNEGSKA in the germline V gene (reference sequence). For the CDR3, the DNA is TGCAGTGCTAGGGACACCACTGAAGCTTTCTTT. Protein sequence: CSARDTTEAFF.

This clonotype was detected a few times. The V call is TRBV12-3 or TRBV12-4, the J call TRBJ1-1; D is uncertain. Trimming stripped 7 bases from V and 0 bases from J, with 12 bases between. The CDR3 is 14 amino acids. CDR3 coding DNA: TGTGCCAGCACTATGGGCGGCCTGAACACTGAAGCTTTCTTT. Translated: CASTMGGLNTEAFF.

The J gene is TRBJ1-2, the V gene TRBV7-2; 8 bases fit TRBD1. The V and J ends lost 3 bases and 0 bases, in that order; junction bases with no gene match: 3. Germline V gives CDR1 SGHTA, CDR2 FQGNSA. CDR3 size: 15 residues. CDR3 amino acids: CASSFQGAANYGYTF. As DNA, the CDR3 is TGTGCCAGCAGCTTTCAGGGGGCGGCTAACTATGGCTACACCTTC.

This clonotype occurred a few times. The V call is TRBV12-3 or TRBV12-4, the J call TRBJ2-7; a weak D match, TRBD2 (5 bases). The CDR3 extends over 14 amino acids. V dropped 8 bases and J dropped 0 bases, with 14 bases sitting between them. The CDR3 DNA reads as TGTGCCAGCCAAAGTCCTCGGGACTCCTACGAGCAGTACTTC. Its protein is CASQSPRDSYEQYF.

The chain links TRBV29-1 to TRBJ2-2; no definite D call. The CDR3 runs to 13 residues. Germline assignment: CDR1 SQVTM and CDR2 ANQGSEA. The CDR3 sequence: CSIPGRHTGELFF. DNA of the CDR3: TGCAGTATTCCGGGCCGACACACCGGGGAGCTGTTTTTT.

This clonotype has more than one count but fewer than ten. The V call is TRBV11-2, the J call TRBJ2-1; D remains unclear. Germline V lookup: CDR1 SGHAT, CDR2 FQNNGV. With 4 bases removed from V and 7 bases from J, the gap between germline ends came to 14 bases. This CDR3 is 14 amino acids long. In nucleotides, the CDR3 is TGTGCCAGCAGCTCCTACCTCGGTGAAAATGAGCAGTTCTTC. It translates to CASSSYLGENEQFF.

The table lists this clonotype with a few counts. CDR3 residues: CASSPSPPQEQFF. The CDR3 DNA follows: TGTGCCAGCAGTCCCAGCCCTCCGCAGGAGCAGTTCTTC. The genes are TRBV6-2 or TRBV6-3 and TRBJ2-1; D gene ambiguous. The germline CDR1 and CDR2 sequences are MNHEY and SVGEGT. The CDR3 is made up of 13 amino acids. V was clipped by 5 bases and J by 10 bases, with 15 bases between them.

There are a few counts of this clonotype. V usage is TRBV15 and J usage is TRBJ2-7; TRBD1 agrees at 7 bases. V lost 2 bases and J lost 5; bases outside the gene matches: 6. The CDR3 has 14 residues. Germline V CDR1 and CDR2: LNHNV, YYDKDF (reference sequence). CDR3 in DNA: TGTGCCACCAGCAGAAGACAGGGTCTAGACGAGCAGTACTTC. Translating it yields CATSRRQGLDEQYF.

V usage is TRBV6-2 or TRBV6-3 and J usage is TRBJ1-5; D is perhaps TRBD1 (6 bases). CDR1 is MNHEY and CDR2 is SVGEGT in the germline V gene. The V end was cut by 6 bases, the J end by 4 bases, with 16 bases between. CDR3 length: 15 amino acids. As DNA, the CDR3 is TGTGCCAGCAGAGCTCACCGGGACAAGAATCAGCCCCAGCATTTT. Amino acids: CASRAHRDKNQPQHF.

This clonotype was counted between two and nine times. This chain links TRBV3-1 with TRBJ1-6; no reliable D call. The ends were cut back, 1 base at V and 7 bases at J, with 17 bases in the middle. This CDR3 is 17 amino acids long. CDR1 and CDR2 (germline): LGHDT, YNNKEL (reference sequence). The CDR3: CASSQGANGLTNSPLHF. The DNA for the CDR3 is TGTGCCAGCAGCCAAGGAGCCAACGGCCTAACCAATTCACCCCTCCACTTT.